Listed here are 8 T cell receptor beta chains from one sample, sequenced in a study of identical twins. Each CDR3 protein gets one entry after TCRdb re-called the 5' RACE reads with MiXCR. The sample yields 550,000 to 800,000 distinct CDR3 sequences, just over 7% seen once. These same data were also listed under a study on yellow fever vaccine responses in identical twins.

Sequencing was performed on PBMCs. The receptor source for this set is a woman younger than 35 in good health.

This clonotype was found a few times. The chain couples TRBV2 to TRBJ1-6; D is unclear. The CDR3 consists of 13 residues. V was trimmed by 9 bases and J by 13 bases, leaving 19 bases between them. CDR1 and CDR2 (germline): SNHLY, FYNNEI. For the CDR3, the DNA is TGTGCCAGGAGTACCGACGGCCCTTGGCCCCTCCACTTT. This codes for CARSTDGPWPLHF.

This clonotype was seen repeatedly, ten times or more. The chain recombines TRBV3-1 with TRBJ2-7; TRBD1 is a possible D gene (6 bases). There are 14 residues in the CDR3. Germline assignment: CDR1 LGHDT and CDR2 YNNKEL (reference sequence). V was shortened by 4 bases and J by 7 bases, with 17 bases between the two germline ends. CDR3 residues: CASSRQAGTREQYV. The CDR3 DNA reads as TGTGCCAGCAGCCGACAAGCCGGGACAAGGGAGCAGTACGTC.

The chain employs TRBV6-6 and TRBJ1-5; D is undetermined. The CDR3 has 15 residues. Germline V gene sequence: CDR1 MNHNY, CDR2 SVGAGI (reference sequence). V was shortened by 6 bases and J by 0 bases, with 12 bases between the two germline ends. The CDR3 DNA sequence: TGTGCCAGCAGAGGAACCGAGAGTAGCAATCAGCCCCAGCATTTT. It translates to CASRGTESSNQPQHF.

A few counts support this clonotype. CDR3 sequence: CASSLGVPGELFF. CDR3 sequence (DNA): TGTGCCAGCAGTTTGGGGGTTCCCGGGGAGCTGTTTTTT. The genes are TRBV12-3 or TRBV12-4 and TRBJ2-2; D is possibly TRBD1 or TRBD2 (5 bases each). The V gene lost 3 bases and the J gene lost 6 bases, with 8 bases spanning the gap. The CDR3 runs 13 residues.

The table lists this clonotype with many counts. For the CDR3, the DNA is TGTGCCACCAGCGCAGGACAGACCGCAACTAATGAAAAACTGTTTTTT. Its translation is CATSAGQTATNEKLFF. V usage is TRBV15 and J usage is TRBJ1-4, with a possible D match to TRBD1 (6 bases). Germline CDR1 is LNHNV and CDR2 is YYDKDF (reference sequence). CDR3 length: 16 residues. V lost 5 bases and J lost 0, with 13 bases in between. Based on the CDR3 plus reference TRBV15 and TRBJ1-4, the full variable domain is DAMVIQNPRYQVTQFGKPVTLSCSQTLNHNVMYWYQQKSSQAPKLLFHYYDKDFNNEADTPDNFQSRRPNTSFCFLDIRSPGLGDTAMYLCATSAGQTATNEKLFFGSGTQLSVL.

This clonotype was seen only a few times. The chain couples TRBV6-1 to TRBJ2-2; perhaps TRBD2 as D (5 bases). Germline V gene data show CDR1 as MNHNS and CDR2 as SASEGT. V lost 6 bases and J 1 base, leaving 18 bases between the germline ends. This CDR3 contains 17 residues. The CDR3 protein is CASRSDGGGRNTGELFF. The DNA of the CDR3 is TGTGCCAGCAGATCCGATGGTGGAGGAAGGAACACCGGGGAGCTGTTTTTT.

This clonotype has just a few counts. The CDR3 DNA reads as TGCAGTGCTTCTAGCGGGGACTACAATGAGCAGTTCTTC. It yields the protein CSASSGDYNEQFF. The genes are TRBV20-1 and TRBJ2-1, with 9 bases that match TRBD2. V gave up 5 bases and J gave up 3 bases; unmatched junction bases: 2. The CDR3 runs 13 residues. Germline CDR1 is DFQATT and CDR2 is SNEGSKA (reference sequence).

This chain uses TRBV20-1 with TRBJ1-2; 8 bases are shared with TRBD1. Losses at the gene ends were 0 bases for V and 3 bases for J; bases not matched to a gene: 6. This CDR3 comprises 15 residues. The germline CDR1 and CDR2 sequences are DFQATT and SNEGSKA (reference sequence). Here the CDR3 DNA reads TGCAGTGCTAGAGATTCAGGGGGCTTAGACTATGGCTACACCTTC. This sequence encodes CSARDSGGLDYGYTF.